This TCR beta chain was documented in a study of response to subunit inactivated influenza vaccine. Study observations and caveats: The authors suggested that every seasonal influenza vaccination recruits few new T cells.

In TCRdb, the RT-PCR reads were re-called with MiXCR into one record per CDR3 protein. There are around 180,000 distinct CDR3 sequences in the sample; 7.5% to 10% occur only once, and approximately 10% lies in the top ten. This clonotype was seen at least ten times. Its antigen is as yet unknown. This sample comprised non-naive T cells sorted from PBMCs, obtained on the day of vaccination. The TCR originated in a man in his fifties or sixties who received an inactivated influenza vaccine.

CDR3 region: CASSIGNSGANVLTF. In DNA, the CDR3 is TGTGCCAGCAGCATCGGAAACTCTGGGGCCAACGTCCTGACTTTC. The rearrangement links TRBV7-3 to TRBJ2-6; D remains ambiguous. Deletions cut 5 bases from V and 0 bases from J, with 8 bases between. Germline V gene data show CDR1 as SGHTA and CDR2 as FQGTGA. The CDR3 loop spans 15 amino acids.